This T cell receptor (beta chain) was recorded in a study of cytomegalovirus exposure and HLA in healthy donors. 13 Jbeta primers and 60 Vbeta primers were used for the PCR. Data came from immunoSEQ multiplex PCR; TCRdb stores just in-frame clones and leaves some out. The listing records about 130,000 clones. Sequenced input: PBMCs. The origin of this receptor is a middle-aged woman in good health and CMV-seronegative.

CDR3 nucleotides: TGTGCCAGCACCACCTATGGGACGGCGAAATCGGGAGAGGGCTACACCTTC. This sequence encodes CASTTYGTAKSGEGYTF. The chain recombines TRBV7-8 with TRBJ1-2; a weak D match, TRBD1 (5 bases). Trimming left V 7 bases short and J 8 bases short, with 29 bases between. CDR3 length: 17 amino acids. Germline loops: CDR1 SGHVS, CDR2 FQNEAQ.